The T cell receptor (beta chain) described here comes from a study of response to subunit inactivated influenza vaccine. Study-wide results and limits: Researchers suggested that each seasonal influenza vaccination recruits few new T cells.

This clonotype was counted at least ten times. Its antigen is unidentified. This CDR3 comprises 14 residues. Trimming pared 6 bases from V and 5 bases from J, leaving 20 bases between. Germline CDR1 and CDR2: DFQATT and SNEGSKA (reference sequence). TCRdb fed the RT-PCR reads into MiXCR, producing one record per CDR3 protein. This sample has under 550,000 distinct CDR3 sequences, with 7.5% to 8.5% found just once. The sequencing here drew on PBMCs from blood, taken 23 to 25 months after vaccination. The source is a man in his fifties or sixties who received an inactivated influenza vaccine. The chain joins TRBV20-1 to TRBJ2-7, with D possibly being TRBD1 or TRBD2 (5 bases each). This chain's CDR3 is CSAPRRRGMNEQYF. CDR3 nucleotides: TGCAGTGCCCCCCGGCGACGGGGCATGAACGAGCAGTACTTC.